This TCR beta chain is drawn from a study of persistence of HIV-infected CD4 T cells. This clone has only a few counts. The target antigen is unknown. The V end was cut by 1 base, the J end by 4 bases, with 13 bases between. CDR1 and CDR2 (germline): MNHEY, SVGAGI. CDR3 length equals 15 residues. The stimulus was lysate of CMV-infected fibroblasts, 10 ug/mL. Sorting of responding CD4+ T cells relied on upregulated CD40 ligand together with CD69. This was the immunoSEQ version 4 assay in survey mode. TCRdb's table, derived via immunoSEQ multiplex PCR, lists solely in-frame clones and lacks some. The table has approximately 12,000 clones, more than 70% seen once; the top ten hold about 17%.

The receptor's source is an adult man with HIV who was CMV-seropositive. The rearrangement links TRBV6-5 to TRBJ1-1; D remains unclear. Sequenced here: CD4+ T cells sorted from PBMCs after 18-hour stimulation, sampled from a patient who received antiretroviral therapy. The CDR3 sequence: CASSYLGSRSTEAFF. CDR3 in DNA: TGTGCCAGCAGTTACTTGGGCAGTCGTAGCACTGAAGCTTTCTTT.